This TCR beta chain was recorded in a study of control samples from healthy donors and cancer patients. Data came from immunoSEQ multiplex PCR; TCRdb stores just in-frame clones and leaves some out. The sample carries 75,000 to 95,000 clones, about nine tenths recorded once. Germline V gene sequence: CDR1 MNHNY, CDR2 SVGAGI (reference sequence). CDR3 length: 13 residues. Trimming took off 2 bases at V and 6 bases at J, with 7 bases between the two ends. The chain has TRBV6-6 and TRBJ1-4; the D is unclear. This receptor was obtained from a woman aged 18-29 years in good health. Sequencing was performed on blood. Here the CDR3 DNA reads TGTGCCAGCAGTTACGGGCCGGATGAAAAACTGTTTTTT. This codes for CASSYGPDEKLFF.